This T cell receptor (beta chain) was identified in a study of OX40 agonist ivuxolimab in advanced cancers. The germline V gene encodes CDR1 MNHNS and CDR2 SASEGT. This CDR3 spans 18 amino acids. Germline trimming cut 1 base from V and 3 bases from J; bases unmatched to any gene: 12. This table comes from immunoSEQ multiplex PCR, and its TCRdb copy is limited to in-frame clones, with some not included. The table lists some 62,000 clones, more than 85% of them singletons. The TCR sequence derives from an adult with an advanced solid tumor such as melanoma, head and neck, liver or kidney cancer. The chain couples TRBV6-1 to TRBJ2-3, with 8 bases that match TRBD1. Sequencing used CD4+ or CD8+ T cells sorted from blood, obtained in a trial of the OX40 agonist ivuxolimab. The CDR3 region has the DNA TGTGCCAGCAGTGAAGGTGTGGGCGACAGGGGAGGAACAGATACGCAGTATTTT. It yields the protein CASSEGVGDRGGTDTQYF.